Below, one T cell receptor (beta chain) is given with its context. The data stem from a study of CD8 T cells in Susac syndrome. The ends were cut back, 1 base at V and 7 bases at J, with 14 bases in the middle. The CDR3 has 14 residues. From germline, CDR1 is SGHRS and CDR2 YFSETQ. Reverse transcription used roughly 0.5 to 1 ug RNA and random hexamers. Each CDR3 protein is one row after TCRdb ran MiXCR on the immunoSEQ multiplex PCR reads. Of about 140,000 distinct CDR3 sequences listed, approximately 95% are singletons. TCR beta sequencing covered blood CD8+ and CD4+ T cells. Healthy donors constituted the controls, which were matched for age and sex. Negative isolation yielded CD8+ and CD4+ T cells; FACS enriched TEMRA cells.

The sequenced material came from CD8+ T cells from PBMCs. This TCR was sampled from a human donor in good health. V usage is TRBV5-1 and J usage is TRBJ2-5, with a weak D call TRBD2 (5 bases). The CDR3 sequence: CASSLFGLLATQYF. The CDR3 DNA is TGCGCCAGCAGCTTGTTCGGACTCCTGGCGACCCAGTACTTC.